This TCR beta chain was sequenced in a study of T cells in Graves' hyperthyroidism and ophthalmopathy. Researchers amplified the TCR beta CDR3 regions from RNA transcripts. A first-round RT-PCR of the TCR CDR3 used the HTBI primer set. TCRdb reanalysed the multiplex PCR reads using MiXCR and keeps one entry per CDR3 protein. The data contain 500,000 to 750,000 distinct CDR3 sequences, about 45% of them singletons. This clonotype occurred many times. Stability of Graves' hyperthyroidism was defined as absent ophthalmopathy progression within 18 months. It was uncontrolled infection, other autoimmune disease, pregnancy or lactation that excluded patients. For the diagnoses, clinical symptoms, serum thyroxine and TRAb, thyroid ultrasound and orbital computed tomography were used. Germline V lookup: CDR1 SGHVS, CDR2 FQNEAQ. This CDR3 region has 15 residues. The germline V and J ends were trimmed by 4 bases and 0 bases, with 13 bases remaining between them.

Input material: peripheral blood or thyroid tissue (not recorded which). The chain links TRBV7-8 to TRBJ2-7; D is perhaps TRBD1 or TRBD2 (5 bases each). The source of this sequence is a woman aged 18-29 years with Graves' hyperthyroidism. CDR3 DNA sequence: TGTGCCAGCAGCTCGAGGCTTGGGACCTCCTACGAGCAGTACTTC. It yields the protein CASSSRLGTSYEQYF.